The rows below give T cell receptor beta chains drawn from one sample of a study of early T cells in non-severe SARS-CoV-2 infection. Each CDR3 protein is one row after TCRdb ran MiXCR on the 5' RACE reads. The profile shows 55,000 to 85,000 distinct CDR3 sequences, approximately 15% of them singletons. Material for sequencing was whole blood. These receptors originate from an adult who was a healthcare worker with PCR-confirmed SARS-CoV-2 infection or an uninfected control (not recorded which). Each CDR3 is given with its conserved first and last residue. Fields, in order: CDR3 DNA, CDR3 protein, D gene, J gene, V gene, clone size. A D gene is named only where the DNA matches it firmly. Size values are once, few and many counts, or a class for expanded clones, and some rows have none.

cdr3_nt: TGTGCCAGCAGCTCAGGACAGGGAGTCTCATACACTGAAGCTTTCTTT
cdr3_aa: CASSSGQGVSYTEAFF
d_call: TRBD1
j_call: TRBJ1-1
v_call: TRBV5-6
clone_size: .

cdr3_nt: TGCAGCGTCTGGGCCGGGGTTTTTAGCTATGGCTACACCTTC
cdr3_aa: CSVWAGVFSYGYTF
d_call: .
j_call: TRBJ1-2
v_call: TRBV29-1
clone_size: few

cdr3_nt: TGTGCCAGCCCCGGACAGGGGGCCACCAATCAGCCCCAGCATTTT
cdr3_aa: CASPGQGATNQPQHF
d_call: TRBD1
j_call: TRBJ1-5
v_call: TRBV6-2/TRBV6-3
clone_size: .

cdr3_nt: TGTGCCAGCAGTTTTTCAGGGGGAAGCTACACCTTC
cdr3_aa: CASSFSGGSYTF
d_call: TRBD1
j_call: TRBJ1-2
v_call: TRBV28
clone_size: .

cdr3_nt: TGTGCCAGCAGCCCTAGCCGGGGAACTGGAAACACCATATATTTT
cdr3_aa: CASSPSRGTGNTIYF
d_call: .
j_call: TRBJ1-3
v_call: TRBV7-2
clone_size: .

cdr3_nt: TGTGCCAGCAGCCTTAACGGGAGGGGTGAAAAACTGTTTTTT
cdr3_aa: CASSLNGRGEKLFF
d_call: .
j_call: TRBJ1-4
v_call: TRBV3-1
clone_size: .

cdr3_nt: TGTGCCAGCAGCAAAGAGGGCCCCCATCGACTAGCGGGGGCAGAGACCCAGTACTTC
cdr3_aa: CASSKEGPHRLAGAETQYF
d_call: .
j_call: TRBJ2-5
v_call: TRBV21-1
clone_size: .

cdr3_nt: TGTGCCAGCAGTTGGGGCCCGAACACCGGGGAGCTGTTTTTT
cdr3_aa: CASSWGPNTGELFF
d_call: .
j_call: TRBJ2-2
v_call: TRBV6-5
clone_size: .

cdr3_nt: TGTGCCAGCAGCTCCGTGGGCTCGGGGGTAGATACGCAGTATTTT
cdr3_aa: CASSSVGSGVDTQYF
d_call: .
j_call: TRBJ2-3
v_call: TRBV28
clone_size: .

cdr3_nt: TGTGCCAGCAGCCAAGAGGCGACAGGGGGCCATGGCTACACCTTC
cdr3_aa: CASSQEATGGHGYTF
d_call: TRBD1
j_call: TRBJ1-2
v_call: TRBV3-1
clone_size: few

cdr3_nt: TGTGCCAGCAGCCGCTCCCCAGGGGGCGCCTCCTATAATTCACCCCTCCACTTT
cdr3_aa: CASSRSPGGASYNSPLHF
d_call: TRBD1
j_call: TRBJ1-6
v_call: TRBV12-3/TRBV12-4
clone_size: many

cdr3_nt: TGTGCCAGCAGCCCCCCTTCGAACACTGAAGCTTTCTTT
cdr3_aa: CASSPPSNTEAFF
d_call: .
j_call: TRBJ1-1
v_call: TRBV2
clone_size: .

cdr3_nt: TGCAGTGCCCCTTCCCAGGGGAGTCGTGAGACCCAGTACTTC
cdr3_aa: CSAPSQGSRETQYF
d_call: .
j_call: TRBJ2-5
v_call: TRBV20-1
clone_size: many

cdr3_nt: TGTGCCAGCAGTTTTCAGTCGAACACTGAAGCTTTCTTT
cdr3_aa: CASSFQSNTEAFF
d_call: .
j_call: TRBJ1-1
v_call: TRBV6-5
clone_size: many

cdr3_nt: TGTGCCAGCAGCTTAGCGGGACTAGCGGCTTACGAGCAGTACTTC
cdr3_aa: CASSLAGLAAYEQYF
d_call: TRBD2
j_call: TRBJ2-7
v_call: TRBV7-2
clone_size: few

cdr3_nt: TGTGCCAGCAGAAAAGCGGACAGATATAATTCACCCCTCCACTTT
cdr3_aa: CASRKADRYNSPLHF
d_call: .
j_call: TRBJ1-6
v_call: TRBV2
clone_size: .

cdr3_nt: TGTGCCAGCAGCCCCAGCTCCCCGGGATCTAACTATGGCTACACCTTC
cdr3_aa: CASSPSSPGSNYGYTF
d_call: .
j_call: TRBJ1-2
v_call: TRBV4-2
clone_size: few

cdr3_nt: TGTGCCAGCAGTTCAGGATCAAGCCTGGGGGCCGGCACCATATATTTT
cdr3_aa: CASSSGSSLGAGTIYF
d_call: .
j_call: TRBJ1-3
v_call: TRBV6-5
clone_size: .

cdr3_nt: TGCGCCAGCAGCTTGCGGGGGGATTTCGAGACCCAGTACTTC
cdr3_aa: CASSLRGDFETQYF
d_call: TRBD2
j_call: TRBJ2-5
v_call: TRBV5-1
clone_size: .

cdr3_nt: TGTGCCAGCAGCTTAGGAAGGCGATTTGACTCTGGGGCCAACGTCCTGACTTTC
cdr3_aa: CASSLGRRFDSGANVLTF
d_call: .
j_call: TRBJ2-6
v_call: TRBV7-6
clone_size: few

cdr3_nt: TGTGCCAGCAGCCCGGGACTCAGGGTTGGAGAGACCCAGTACTTC
cdr3_aa: CASSPGLRVGETQYF
d_call: .
j_call: TRBJ2-5
v_call: TRBV5-4
clone_size: few

cdr3_nt: TGTGCCAGCAGTTCCCAGCCTGAAGCTTTCTTT
cdr3_aa: CASSSQPEAFF
d_call: .
j_call: TRBJ1-1
v_call: TRBV28
clone_size: .

cdr3_nt: TGCGCCAGCAGCCAAGGTCCGGCTGGCTACACCTTC
cdr3_aa: CASSQGPAGYTF
d_call: .
j_call: TRBJ1-2
v_call: TRBV4-1
clone_size: .

cdr3_nt: TGCAGTGCCCGCCAACTAGCGGGGGAAACAGATACGCAGTATTTT
cdr3_aa: CSARQLAGETDTQYF
d_call: TRBD2
j_call: TRBJ2-3
v_call: TRBV20-1
clone_size: few

cdr3_nt: TGCAGCGTTGAATCTGGAGCGGTAGACTATGGCTACACCTTC
cdr3_aa: CSVESGAVDYGYTF
d_call: .
j_call: TRBJ1-2
v_call: TRBV29-1
clone_size: many

cdr3_nt: TGTGCCAGCAGTCATTGGACTAGCGGGGGGCTAGAGACCCAGTACTTC
cdr3_aa: CASSHWTSGGLETQYF
d_call: TRBD2
j_call: TRBJ2-5
v_call: TRBV6-5
clone_size: few

cdr3_nt: TGTGCCAGCAGCTTAGCGTGGGCGGACAGGGCCGGAGAGCAGTACTTC
cdr3_aa: CASSLAWADRAGEQYF
d_call: TRBD1
j_call: TRBJ2-7
v_call: TRBV11-2
clone_size: many

cdr3_nt: TGCAGCGTTAAAACGGGACACCCAGAAGCTTTCTTT
cdr3_aa: CSVKTGHPEAFF
d_call: .
j_call: TRBJ1-1
v_call: TRBV29-1
clone_size: .

cdr3_nt: TGCAGCGTTGGGACAGGCGCCTCTGGGGCCAACGTCCTGACTTTC
cdr3_aa: CSVGTGASGANVLTF
d_call: TRBD1
j_call: TRBJ2-6
v_call: TRBV29-1
clone_size: few

cdr3_nt: TGTGCCAGCAGGACGGGACAGGGCACCTACGAGCAGTACTTC
cdr3_aa: CASRTGQGTYEQYF
d_call: TRBD1
j_call: TRBJ2-7
v_call: TRBV6-2/TRBV6-3
clone_size: .

cdr3_nt: TGTGCCAGCAGTCGAAGACAGGGGGCGGCTTTCTTT
cdr3_aa: CASSRRQGAAFF
d_call: TRBD1
j_call: TRBJ1-1
v_call: TRBV6-2/TRBV6-3
clone_size: many

cdr3_nt: TGTGCCAGCACCCTAGAGATCGGGGCTGAGCAGTTCTTC
cdr3_aa: CASTLEIGAEQFF
d_call: .
j_call: TRBJ2-1
v_call: TRBV12-3/TRBV12-4
clone_size: many

cdr3_nt: TGTGCCAGCAGCTTAGTTGGGACAGCCAACTATGGCTACACCTTC
cdr3_aa: CASSLVGTANYGYTF
d_call: TRBD1
j_call: TRBJ1-2
v_call: TRBV7-2
clone_size: many

cdr3_nt: TGTGCCAGCAGCTTGTGGGGTGACACTGAAGCTTTCTTT
cdr3_aa: CASSLWGDTEAFF
d_call: .
j_call: TRBJ1-1
v_call: TRBV7-3
clone_size: .

cdr3_nt: TGTGCCAGCAGCTTAGAGGTGGACGGGGAGCTGTTTTTT
cdr3_aa: CASSLEVDGELFF
d_call: .
j_call: TRBJ2-2
v_call: TRBV7-9
clone_size: few

cdr3_nt: TGTGCCAGCAGTTATCGGAGAAGTCCCGTCAGGGTCGCGAACACTGAAGCTTTCTTT
cdr3_aa: CASSYRRSPVRVANTEAFF
d_call: .
j_call: TRBJ1-1
v_call: TRBV6-6
clone_size: .

cdr3_nt: TGCAGCGGAATCTGGCCAGGGATCTATGGCTACACCTTC
cdr3_aa: CSGIWPGIYGYTF
d_call: .
j_call: TRBJ1-2
v_call: TRBV29-1
clone_size: .

cdr3_nt: TGCAGTGGGACAGGGAGCTTCTACGAGCAGTACTTC
cdr3_aa: CSGTGSFYEQYF
d_call: TRBD1
j_call: TRBJ2-7
v_call: TRBV20-1
clone_size: many

cdr3_nt: TGCGCCAGCAGCCAAGTTGCGTCGGGGGCAGCTTTCTTT
cdr3_aa: CASSQVASGAAFF
d_call: .
j_call: TRBJ1-1
v_call: TRBV4-3
clone_size: few

cdr3_nt: TGTGCCACCAGCAGAGAATCAAACAGCGGCGGGGAGCTGTTTTTT
cdr3_aa: CATSRESNSGGELFF
d_call: .
j_call: TRBJ2-2
v_call: TRBV15
clone_size: few

cdr3_nt: TGTGCCAGCAGTGAACGAGGGCCGAACACCGGGGAGCTGTTTTTT
cdr3_aa: CASSERGPNTGELFF
d_call: .
j_call: TRBJ2-2
v_call: TRBV2
clone_size: many

cdr3_nt: TGTGCCAGCTCCCTCAGGGCCGGGGAGCAGTTCTTC
cdr3_aa: CASSLRAGEQFF
d_call: .
j_call: TRBJ2-1
v_call: TRBV18
clone_size: .

cdr3_nt: TGTGCCAGCAGTTTGTTCGAGGGGGGAACAGATACGCAGTATTTT
cdr3_aa: CASSLFEGGTDTQYF
d_call: .
j_call: TRBJ2-3
v_call: TRBV28
clone_size: many

cdr3_nt: TGTGCCAGCCAAAAGGCGGGGGGGCACTACGAGCAGTACTTC
cdr3_aa: CASQKAGGHYEQYF
d_call: TRBD2
j_call: TRBJ2-7
v_call: TRBV7-2
clone_size: few

cdr3_nt: TGCGCCAGCAGCTTGGGAGCGGGTGAAGCTTTCTTT
cdr3_aa: CASSLGAGEAFF
d_call: .
j_call: TRBJ1-1
v_call: TRBV5-1
clone_size: many

cdr3_nt: TGTGCCAGCAGGGAGGGGCGAGAGTGGGAGCAGTACTTC
cdr3_aa: CASREGREWEQYF
d_call: .
j_call: TRBJ2-7
v_call: TRBV2
clone_size: .

cdr3_nt: TGTGCCTGGAGTGTACCCCCAGGAGAGACCCAGTACTTC
cdr3_aa: CAWSVPPGETQYF
d_call: .
j_call: TRBJ2-5
v_call: TRBV30
clone_size: few

cdr3_nt: TGTGCCAGCAGCATACCGGGATTTAACACAGATACGCAGTATTTT
cdr3_aa: CASSIPGFNTDTQYF
d_call: .
j_call: TRBJ2-3
v_call: TRBV7-9
clone_size: few